This T cell receptor beta chain was recovered during a study of cytomegalovirus exposure and HLA in healthy donors. Study-wide findings and caveats: Common viral pathogens seemed to be connected with several of the most significant clusters, according to a later analysis. Cytomegalovirus-associated status was assigned to 164 TCR beta chains.

A few counts support this clone. No antigen is known for it. In the PCR, 60 Vbeta and 13 Jbeta primers were used. Clones were sequenced by immunoSEQ multiplex PCR, and TCRdb holds only the in-frame ones, with some missing. The table records fewer than 60,000 clones, approximately 75% of them present only once. CDR3 length: 15 residues. Germline V lookup: CDR1 LNHNV, CDR2 YYDKDF (reference sequence). This clonotype originated in a middle-aged woman in good health and CMV-seropositive. J is TRBJ2-5 and V is TRBV15; a possible D gene is TRBD2 (5 bases). The closer fit of TRBJ2-7 to the DNA end suggests the J call may be wrong. The specimen was PBMCs. In DNA, the CDR3 is TGTGCCACCAGCAGGGCAGGAGGAGTCACCTACGAGCAGTACTTC. It translates to CATSRAGGVTYEQYF.